This is a list of T cell receptor beta chains from one sample in a study of T cells generated in artificial thymic organoids. From the 5' RACE reads, TCRdb called clonotypes with MiXCR, one entry per CDR3 protein. This table holds more than 3,000 distinct CDR3 sequences, around a third found once. Input material: naive CD8+ T cells from blood. The receptor source for this set is a human donor who gave cord blood stem cells for thymic organoid culture, a cardiac surgery patient who gave postnatal thymus, or a blood donor (not recorded which). Both conserved end residues are part of each CDR3. The order of the fields is J gene, V gene, clone size, D gene, CDR3 protein, CDR3 DNA. D genes are given only for firm matches. Only part of the rows carry a size: once, few, many, or a class if the clone is expanded.

J: TRBJ1-5; V: TRBV27; size: -; D: -; CDR3: CASSLMEGSQPQHF; DNA: TGTGCCAGCAGTTTAATGGAAGGTAGTCAGCCCCAGCATTTT
J: TRBJ2-1; V: TRBV20-1; size: -; D: TRBD2; CDR3: CSARTSGTSYNEQFF; DNA: TGCAGTGCTCGTACTAGCGGGACCTCCTACAATGAGCAGTTCTTC
J: TRBJ2-2; V: TRBV10-1; size: medium-sized; D: -; CDR3: CASSELTSGELFF; DNA: TGCGCCAGCAGTGAGTTGACGTCCGGGGAGCTGTTTTTT
J: TRBJ2-1; V: TRBV3-1; size: medium-sized; D: TRBD2; CDR3: CASSQEASGYEQFF; DNA: TGTGCCAGCAGCCAAGAAGCTAGCGGATATGAGCAGTTCTTC
J: TRBJ2-7; V: TRBV10-3; size: -; D: TRBD1; CDR3: CAISGKGQLISYEQYF; DNA: TGTGCCATCAGTGGGAAGGGACAGCTAATATCCTACGAGCAGTACTTC
J: TRBJ1-5; V: TRBV6-5; size: -; D: -; CDR3: CASARGGRHQPQHF; DNA: TGTGCCAGCGCTAGAGGGGGACGGCATCAGCCCCAGCATTTT
J: TRBJ2-2; V: TRBV20-1; size: -; D: TRBD1; CDR3: CSAPDREVTGELFF; DNA: TGCAGTGCTCCGGACAGGGAGGTCACCGGGGAGCTGTTTTTT
J: TRBJ2-1; V: TRBV27; size: medium-sized; D: -; CDR3: CASSLGINDEQFF; DNA: TGTGCCAGCAGTTTGGGAATCAACGATGAGCAGTTCTTC
J: TRBJ2-7; V: TRBV12-3/TRBV12-4; size: -; D: -; CDR3: CASSRARRSYEQYF; DNA: TGTGCCAGCAGCCGAGCACGCCGGAGCTACGAGCAGTACTTC
J: TRBJ1-1; V: TRBV5-6; size: few; D: -; CDR3: CASSLGTVGLFF; DNA: TGTGCCAGCAGCTTGGGGACCGTCGGGCTATTCTTT
J: TRBJ1-4; V: TRBV20-1; size: -; D: TRBD1; CDR3: CSARGPGQGPEKLFF; DNA: TGCAGTGCTAGAGGGCCGGGACAGGGACCTGAAAAACTGTTTTTT
J: TRBJ2-3; V: TRBV24-1; size: medium-sized; D: -; CDR3: CATSGASRRGTDTQYF; DNA: TGTGCCACCAGTGGGGCCAGTCGTAGGGGCACAGATACGCAGTATTTT
J: TRBJ2-7; V: TRBV29-1; size: large; D: -; CDR3: CSVVSGPSVEQYF; DNA: TGCAGCGTTGTCTCGGGGCCTTCGGTCGAGCAGTACTTC
J: TRBJ2-3; V: TRBV7-2; size: large; D: -; CDR3: CASSHSLGMADTQYF; DNA: TGTGCCAGCAGCCACTCCTTGGGGATGGCAGATACGCAGTATTTT
J: TRBJ2-7; V: TRBV14; size: few; D: -; CDR3: CASRASGTHYEQYF; DNA: TGTGCCAGCAGGGCCTCCGGGACTCACTACGAGCAGTACTTC